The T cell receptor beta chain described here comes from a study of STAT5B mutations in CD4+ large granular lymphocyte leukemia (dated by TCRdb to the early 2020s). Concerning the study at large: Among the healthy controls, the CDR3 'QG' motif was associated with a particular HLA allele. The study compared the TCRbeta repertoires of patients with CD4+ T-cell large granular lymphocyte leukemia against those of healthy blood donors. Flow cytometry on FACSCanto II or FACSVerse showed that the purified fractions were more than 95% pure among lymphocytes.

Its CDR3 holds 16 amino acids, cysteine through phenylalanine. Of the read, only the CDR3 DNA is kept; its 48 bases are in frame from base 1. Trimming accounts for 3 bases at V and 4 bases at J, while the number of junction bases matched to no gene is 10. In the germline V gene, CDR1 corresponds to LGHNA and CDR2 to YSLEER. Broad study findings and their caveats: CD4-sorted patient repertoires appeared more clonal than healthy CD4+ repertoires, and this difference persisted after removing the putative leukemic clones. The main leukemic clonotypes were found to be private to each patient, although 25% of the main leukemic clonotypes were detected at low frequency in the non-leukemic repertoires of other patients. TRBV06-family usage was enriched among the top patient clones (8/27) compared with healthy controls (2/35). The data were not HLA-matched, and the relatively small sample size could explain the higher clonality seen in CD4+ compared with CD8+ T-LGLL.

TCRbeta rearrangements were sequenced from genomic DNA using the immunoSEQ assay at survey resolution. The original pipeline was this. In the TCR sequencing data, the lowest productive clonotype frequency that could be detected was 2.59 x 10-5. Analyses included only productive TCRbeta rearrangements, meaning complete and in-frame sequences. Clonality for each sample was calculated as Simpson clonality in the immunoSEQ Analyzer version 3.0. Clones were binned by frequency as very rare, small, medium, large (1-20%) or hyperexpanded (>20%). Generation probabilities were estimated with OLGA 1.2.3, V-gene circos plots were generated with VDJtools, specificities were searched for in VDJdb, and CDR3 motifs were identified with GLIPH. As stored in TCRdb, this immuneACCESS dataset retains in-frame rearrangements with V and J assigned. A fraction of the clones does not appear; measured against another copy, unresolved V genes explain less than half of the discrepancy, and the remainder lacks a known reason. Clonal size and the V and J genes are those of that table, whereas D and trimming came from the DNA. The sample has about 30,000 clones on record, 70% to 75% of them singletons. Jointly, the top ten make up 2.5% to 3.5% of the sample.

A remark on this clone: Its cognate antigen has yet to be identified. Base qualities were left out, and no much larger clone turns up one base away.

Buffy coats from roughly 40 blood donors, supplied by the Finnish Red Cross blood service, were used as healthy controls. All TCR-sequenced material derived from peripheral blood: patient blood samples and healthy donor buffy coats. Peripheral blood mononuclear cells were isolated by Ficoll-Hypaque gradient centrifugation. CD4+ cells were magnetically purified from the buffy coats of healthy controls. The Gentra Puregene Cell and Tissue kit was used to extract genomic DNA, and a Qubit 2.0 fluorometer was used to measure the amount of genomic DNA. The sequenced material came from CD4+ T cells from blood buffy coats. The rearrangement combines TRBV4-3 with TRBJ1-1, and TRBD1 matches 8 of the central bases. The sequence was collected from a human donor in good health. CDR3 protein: CASSHVVGQGSTEAFF. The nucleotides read TGCGCCAGCAGCCACGTGGTTGGACAGGGAAGCACTGAAGCTTTCTTT.